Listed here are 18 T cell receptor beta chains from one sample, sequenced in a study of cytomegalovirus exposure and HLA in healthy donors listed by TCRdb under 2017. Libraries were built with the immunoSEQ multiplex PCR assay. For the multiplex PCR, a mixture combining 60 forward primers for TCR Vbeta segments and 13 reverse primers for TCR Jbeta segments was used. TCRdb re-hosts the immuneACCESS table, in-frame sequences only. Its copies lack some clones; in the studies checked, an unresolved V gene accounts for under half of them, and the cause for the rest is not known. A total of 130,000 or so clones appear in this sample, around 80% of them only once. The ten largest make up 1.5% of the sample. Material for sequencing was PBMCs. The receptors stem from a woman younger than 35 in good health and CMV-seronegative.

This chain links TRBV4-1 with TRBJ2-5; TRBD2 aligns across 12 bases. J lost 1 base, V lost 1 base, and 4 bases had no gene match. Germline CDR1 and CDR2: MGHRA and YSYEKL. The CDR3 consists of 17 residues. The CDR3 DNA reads TGCGCCAGCAGCCAAGTCCCTAGCGGGGGGGTCCAAGAGACCCAGTACTTC. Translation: CASSQVPSGGVQETQYF.

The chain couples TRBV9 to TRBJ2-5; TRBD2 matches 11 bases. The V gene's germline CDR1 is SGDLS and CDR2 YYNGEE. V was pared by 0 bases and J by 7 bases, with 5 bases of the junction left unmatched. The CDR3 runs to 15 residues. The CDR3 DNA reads TGTGCCAGCAGCGTAGGGACTAGCGGGTTGGTGACCCAGTACTTC. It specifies CASSVGTSGLVTQYF. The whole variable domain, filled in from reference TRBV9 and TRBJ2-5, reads DSGVTQTPKHLITATGQRVTLRCSPRSGDLSVYWYQQSLDQGLQFLIQYYNGEERAKGNILERFSAQQFPDLHSELNLSSLELGDSALYFCASSVGTSGLVTQYFGPGTRLLVL.

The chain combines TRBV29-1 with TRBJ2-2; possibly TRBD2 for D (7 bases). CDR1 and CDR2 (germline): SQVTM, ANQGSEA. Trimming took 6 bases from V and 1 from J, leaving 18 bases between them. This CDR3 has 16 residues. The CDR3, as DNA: TGCAGCGTACTGACGGGGGGCGCAAGGAACACCGGGGAGCTGTTTTTT. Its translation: CSVLTGGARNTGELFF.

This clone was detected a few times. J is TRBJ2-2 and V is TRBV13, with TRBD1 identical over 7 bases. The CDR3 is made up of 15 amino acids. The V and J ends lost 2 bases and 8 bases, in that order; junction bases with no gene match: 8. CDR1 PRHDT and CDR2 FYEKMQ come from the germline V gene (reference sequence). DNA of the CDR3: TGTGCCAGCAGCTTAAGAGACCCACAGGGGGGGGAGCTGTTTTTT. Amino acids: CASSLRDPQGGELFF.

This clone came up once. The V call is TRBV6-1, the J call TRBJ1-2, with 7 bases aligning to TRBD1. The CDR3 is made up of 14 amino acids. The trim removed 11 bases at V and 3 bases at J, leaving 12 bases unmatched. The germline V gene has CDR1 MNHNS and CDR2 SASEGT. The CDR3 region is CALWATGVDYGYTF. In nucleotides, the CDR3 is TGTGCCCTATGGGCCACAGGGGTAGACTATGGCTACACCTTC.

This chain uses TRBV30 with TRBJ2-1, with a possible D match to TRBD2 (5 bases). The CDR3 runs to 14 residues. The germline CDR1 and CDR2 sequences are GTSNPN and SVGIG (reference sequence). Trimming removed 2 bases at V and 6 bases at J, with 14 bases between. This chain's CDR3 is CAWSLSSLTNEQFF. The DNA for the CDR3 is TGTGCCTGGAGTCTATCTAGCTTAACCAATGAGCAGTTCTTC.

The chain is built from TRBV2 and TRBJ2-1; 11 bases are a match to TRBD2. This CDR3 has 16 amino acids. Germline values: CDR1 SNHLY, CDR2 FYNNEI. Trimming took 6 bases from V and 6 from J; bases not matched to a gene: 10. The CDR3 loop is CASRPLAGGPSNEQFF. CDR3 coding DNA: TGTGCCAGCAGACCCTTAGCGGGAGGGCCTAGCAATGAGCAGTTCTTC.

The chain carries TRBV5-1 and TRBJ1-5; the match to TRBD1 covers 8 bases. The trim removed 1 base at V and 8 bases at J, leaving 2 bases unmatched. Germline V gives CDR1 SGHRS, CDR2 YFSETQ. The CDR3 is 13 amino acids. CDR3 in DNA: TGCGCCAGCAGCTTGCAGGGGGCAGAGCCCCAGCATTTT. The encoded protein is CASSLQGAEPQHF.

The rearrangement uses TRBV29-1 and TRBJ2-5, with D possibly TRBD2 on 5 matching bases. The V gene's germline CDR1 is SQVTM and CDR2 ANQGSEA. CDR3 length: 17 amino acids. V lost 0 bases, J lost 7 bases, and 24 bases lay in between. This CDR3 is CSVEDLFTGNTLVTQYF. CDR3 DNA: TGCAGCGTTGAAGATCTTTTTACGGGAAATACCTTGGTGACCCAGTACTTC. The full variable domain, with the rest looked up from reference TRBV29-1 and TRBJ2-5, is SAVISQKPSRDICQRGTSLTIQCQVDSQVTMMFWYRQQPGQSLTLIATANQGSEATYESGFVIDKFPISRPNLTFSTLTVSNMSPEDSSIYLCSVEDLFTGNTLVTQYFGPGTRLLVL.

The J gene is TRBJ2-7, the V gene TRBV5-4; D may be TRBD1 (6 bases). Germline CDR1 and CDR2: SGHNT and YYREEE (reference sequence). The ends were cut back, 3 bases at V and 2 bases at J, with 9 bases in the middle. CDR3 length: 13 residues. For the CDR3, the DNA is TGTGCCAGCAGCTGGGACACCACCTACGAGCAGTACTTC. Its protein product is CASSWDTTYEQYF.

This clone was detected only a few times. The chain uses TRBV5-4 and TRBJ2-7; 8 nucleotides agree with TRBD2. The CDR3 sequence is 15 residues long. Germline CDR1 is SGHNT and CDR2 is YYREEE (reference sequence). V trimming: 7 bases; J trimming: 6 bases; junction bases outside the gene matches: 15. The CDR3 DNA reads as TGTGCCAGCGCCCTAGACCTCGGGAGCGGGAGCGAGCAGTACTTC. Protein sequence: CASALDLGSGSEQYF.

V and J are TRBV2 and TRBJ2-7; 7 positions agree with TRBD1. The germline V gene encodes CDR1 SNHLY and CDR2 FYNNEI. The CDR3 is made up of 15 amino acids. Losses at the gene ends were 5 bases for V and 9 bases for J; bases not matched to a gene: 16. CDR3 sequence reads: CASSPPLTGNLGQYF. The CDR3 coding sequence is TGTGCCAGCAGTCCCCCCTTGACAGGGAATCTGGGGCAGTACTTC.

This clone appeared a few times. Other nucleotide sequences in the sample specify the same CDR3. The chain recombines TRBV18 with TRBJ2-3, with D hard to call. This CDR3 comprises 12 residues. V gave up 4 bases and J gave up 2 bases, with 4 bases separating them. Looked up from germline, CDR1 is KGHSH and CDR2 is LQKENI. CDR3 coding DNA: TGTGCCAGCTCACTCTCCACAGATACGCAGTATTTT. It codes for CASSLSTDTQYF.

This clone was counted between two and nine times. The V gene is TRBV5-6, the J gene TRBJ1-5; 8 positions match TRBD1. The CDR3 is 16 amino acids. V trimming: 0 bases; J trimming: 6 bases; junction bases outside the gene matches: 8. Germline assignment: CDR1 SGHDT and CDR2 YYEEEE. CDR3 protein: CASSLDAGGTGQPQHF. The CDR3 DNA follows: TGTGCCAGCAGCTTGGACGCAGGGGGCACCGGTCAGCCCCAGCATTTT.

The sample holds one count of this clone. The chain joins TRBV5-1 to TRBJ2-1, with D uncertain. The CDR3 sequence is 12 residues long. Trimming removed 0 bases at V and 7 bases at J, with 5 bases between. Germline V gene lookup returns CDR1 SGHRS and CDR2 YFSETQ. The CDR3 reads CASSLASNEQFF. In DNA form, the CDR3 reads TGCGCCAGCAGCTTGGCCTCTAATGAGCAGTTCTTC.

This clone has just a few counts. CDR3: CAWSTQGAGARGYTF. In nucleotides, the CDR3 is TGTGCCTGGAGTACGCAGGGGGCCGGGGCCCGAGGCTACACCTTC. V usage is TRBV30 and J usage is TRBJ1-2; 8 bases agree with TRBD1. CDR1 is GTSNPN and CDR2 is SVGIG in the germline V gene (reference sequence). The V gene end was trimmed by 2 bases and the J gene end by 8 bases; junction bases not matched to a gene: 13. The length of the CDR3 is 15 residues.

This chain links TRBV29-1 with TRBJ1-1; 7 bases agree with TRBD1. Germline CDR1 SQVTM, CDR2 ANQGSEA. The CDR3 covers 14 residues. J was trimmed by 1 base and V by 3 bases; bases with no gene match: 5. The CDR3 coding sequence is TGCAGCGTTGATAGGGCAGGGGGGAACACTGAAGCTTTCTTT. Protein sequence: CSVDRAGGNTEAFF.

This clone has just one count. The CDR3: CASSLGVDNSRAFF. Here the CDR3 DNA reads TGTGCCAGCAGCTTGGGGGTGGACAATTCACGAGCTTTCTTT. The chain links TRBV5-4 to TRBJ1-1; D possibly corresponds to TRBD1 (5 bases). The ends were cut back, 0 bases at V and 10 bases at J, with 16 bases in the middle. Germline CDR1 SGHNT, CDR2 YYREEE (reference sequence). The CDR3 totals 14 residues.